The sequence of this T cell receptor (beta chain) was determined in a study of technical replicates of blood from a handful of donors. Assay: immunoSEQ multiplex PCR; the TCRdb copy retains only in-frame clones and omits some. The sample consists of 75,000 to 95,000 clones, about 96% of them appearing once. The sample comprised T cells isolated from PBMCs. This clonotype originated in a human donor in good health.

The CDR3 reads CASRATFTETYGYTF. DNA for the CDR3: TGTGCCAGCAGGGCGACATTTACAGAAACCTATGGCTACACCTTC. The genes are TRBV6-1 and TRBJ1-2, with no clear D. Trimming shortened V by 6 bases and J by 4 bases, and 18 bases separated the two germline ends. Germline V CDR1 and CDR2: MNHNS, SASEGT. The CDR3 loop spans 15 amino acids.